The entry below gives a single TCR beta chain sequence along with its context. Its target is not known. Trimming stripped 5 bases from V and 8 bases from J, with 14 bases between. The germline V gene has CDR1 SGHRS and CDR2 YFSETQ. The CDR3 loop spans 13 amino acids. This record belongs to a study of vaccination effects on CD4 cells after COVID-19. For the study at large: Two convalescent donors provided samples 16 days and one week before vaccination. Study outcomes and limitations: Post-vaccine spike-reactive clones in convalescents were mainly new vaccine-induced clones. Few convalescent patients and no early post-infection timepoints were included in the study.

With the ViraFEST assay, the study expanded antigen-specific CD4+ T cells using viral peptide pools, then sequenced them. Isolating CD4+ T cells followed more than eight days of culture. The individual was infected with SARS-CoV-2 between March and December 2020, as confirmed by PCR. A few million PBMC were seeded per well and grown in the presence of roughly 11 IU/ml IL-2 and roughly 9.9 ug/ml peptides. Clones were read by immunoSEQ multiplex PCR, and TCRdb kept only the in-frame ones, dropping some. The table records nearly 45,000 clones, around 74% of them present only once. The receptor comes from a human donor who had a prior SARS-CoV-2 infection. This specimen consisted of CD4+ T cells from PBMCs cultured with a peptide pool, obtained before COVID-19 vaccination. The chain recombines TRBV5-1 with TRBJ2-1; the D is unclear. The CDR3 region has the DNA TGCGCCAGCAGTAACTTGGGATGGGATGAGCAGTTCTTC. This gives the protein CASSNLGWDEQFF.